The source of this T cell receptor (beta chain) is a study of T cells in tuberculosis. Overall study findings and caveats: GMM-specific TCRs were nearer to active tuberculosis alpha repertoires, suggesting expansion.

Comment on this clone: Its cognate antigen is unknown.

V lost 6 bases and J lost 6; bases outside the gene matches: 6. Germline CDR1 reads MNHNS; CDR2 reads SASEGT. The CDR3 consists of 14 residues. Measured with immunoSEQ multiplex PCR; TCRdb has only the in-frame clones, and not every one. This table has under 40,000 clones, approximately 94% appearing once. The V and J genes are TRBV6-1 and TRBJ1-5; 9 bases line up with TRBD1. The sequenced sample was PBMCs. The source of this sequence is a donor between 10 and 29 years old with latent tuberculosis or without tuberculosis infection. CDR3 coding DNA: TGTGCCAGCAGGCGAAGGACAGGGGCTCAGCCCCAGCATTTT. This gives the protein CASRRRTGAQPQHF.